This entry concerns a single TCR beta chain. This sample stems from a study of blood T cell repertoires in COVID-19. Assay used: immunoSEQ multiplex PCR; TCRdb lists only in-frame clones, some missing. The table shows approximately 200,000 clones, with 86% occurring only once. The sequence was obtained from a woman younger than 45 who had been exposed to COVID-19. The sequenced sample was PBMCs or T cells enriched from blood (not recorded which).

Written as DNA, the CDR3 is TGTGCCAGCAGCTTGGGGACAGGGTACTACGAGCAGTACTTC. Protein sequence: CASSLGTGYYEQYF. The chain uses TRBV7-8 and TRBJ2-7; 9 nucleotides match TRBD1. V was clipped by 3 bases and J by 3 bases; unmatched bases: 3. Germline V lookup: CDR1 SGHVS, CDR2 FQNEAQ. The CDR3 spans 14 residues. The whole variable domain, remainder taken from reference TRBV7-8 and TRBJ2-7, is GAGVSQSPRYKVAKRGQDVALRCDPISGHVSLFWYQQALGQGPEFLTYFQNEAQLDKSGLPSDRFFAERPEGSVSTLKIQRTQQEDSAVYLCASSLGTGYYEQYFGPGTRLTVT.